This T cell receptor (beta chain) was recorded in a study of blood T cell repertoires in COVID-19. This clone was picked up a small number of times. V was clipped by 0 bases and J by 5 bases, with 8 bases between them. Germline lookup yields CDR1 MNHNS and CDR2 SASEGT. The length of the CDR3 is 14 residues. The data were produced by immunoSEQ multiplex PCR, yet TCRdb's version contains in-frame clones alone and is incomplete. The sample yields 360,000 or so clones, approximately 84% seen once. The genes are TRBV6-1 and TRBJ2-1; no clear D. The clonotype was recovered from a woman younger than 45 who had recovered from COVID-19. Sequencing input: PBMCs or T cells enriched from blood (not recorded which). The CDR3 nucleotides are TGTGCCAGCAGTGAAGCTGGAGAGAACAATGAGCAGTTCTTC. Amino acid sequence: CASSEAGENNEQFF.